What follows is one T cell receptor (beta chain) and its context. No base-level quality is on record; no much larger clone is a single base apart. The data stem from a study of graft-versus-host responses after intestinal transplantation (dated by TCRdb to the early 2020s). As for the study more broadly: Recipients received multivisceral, liver-intestinal, or isolated intestinal transplants. Of the 20 to 30 intestinal transplant recipients enrolled in the cohort, one of whom was a retransplant, 3 patients without pretransplant specimens were excluded. Every recipient was given anti-thymocyte globulin induction, followed by 2 to 3 years of maintenance tacrolimus and steroids. Donor T cell macrochimerism was defined as a peak of at least 4% donor T cells among recipient peripheral blood mononuclear cells. Rather than being sequenced by the commercial service, samples from a few later patients were sequenced in-house on an Illumina MiSeq and processed with MiXCR. After intestinal transplantation, graft-versus-host and host-versus-graft alloreactive T cell clones were followed in the graft, circulation and bone marrow using bulk TCR-beta CDR3 sequencing. Alloreactive clones were identified by sequencing pre-transplant mixed lymphocyte reaction products and comparing them with unstimulated pre-transplant donor and recipient T cells. The study at large found these results: The conclusions were limited by the relatively low number and heterogeneity of the intestinal transplant patients. GvH clones turned up in recipient bone marrow, with some appearing earlier in ileal mucosa or blood, a pattern consistent with an intestinal mucosal origin. Early after transplant, declines in HvG clones were associated with peak levels of circulating GvH clones. High GvH to HvG T cell clonal ratios were observed in the allografts of patients with donor T cell macrochimerism.

The method behind the library was the immunoSEQ multiplex PCR assay. For most patients, genomic DNA was isolated with the Qiagen DNeasy Blood and Tissue Kit and shipped frozen to Adaptive Biotechnologies for TCR sequencing. High-throughput TCR-beta CDR3 sequencing of genomic DNA from most patients was performed by Adaptive Biotechnologies. The paper's processing steps were these. Adaptive's ImmunoSEQ software supplied the TCR sequencing data for around 19 patients, while MiXCR and VDJtools were used to process three other patients. To correct CD4 versus CD8 sorting errors, any sequence found in both subsets at a frequency ratio below 5:1 was removed. CDR3 nucleotide sequences shared between donor and recipient were removed because the origin of such sequences could not be assigned. To be classed as alloreactive, a clone needed at least 2-fold expansion over unstimulated cells and a minimum CFSE-low frequency of 0.002% (template counts) or 0.001% (read counts). Clones detected in sequenced pre-transplant spleen, lymph node, or MLR CFSE-low populations of the donor or recipient were defined as mappable. Cumulative frequency of alloreactive clones was calculated as a percentage of all sequences weighted by copy number. The clones in this table, taken by TCRdb from immuneACCESS, are in-frame only. Not every clone is retained; where verified, under half of the shortfall comes from an unresolved V gene, and the cause of the rest is unknown. V and J calls and clone size come straight from that table; D and trimming were deduced from the DNA. The sample table lists 23,000 or so clones, 30% to 40% of them with a count of one. Of the sample, roughly 9.2% falls within the top ten clones.

The time point tag for this specimen amounts to: cells obtained before transplantation from donor or recipient. Mixed lymphocyte reactions plated around 200,000 CFSE-labeled pre-transplant responders with around 200,000 irradiated violet-dye-labeled stimulators and were cultured for five to seven days. After the mixed lymphocyte reaction, proliferating CD3+CD4+CFSE-low and CD3+CD8+CFSE-low responder cells were FACS-sorted on a BD Influx sorter. This receptor was taken from a human patient who received an intestinal transplant. The input for sequencing was alloreactive CD8+ T cells from a mixed lymphocyte reaction culture, taken before intestinal transplant. Taken with the paper, the label for cell subset or site translates to: CFSE-low proliferating T cells sorted from roughly six-day pre-transplant mixed lymphocyte reaction (GvH or HvG direction).

The nucleotide sequence reads as follows: TGTGCCAGCATTGATTCACCGAACACCGGGGAGCTGTTTTTT. Its protein reads: CASIDSPNTGELFF. The V and J genes are TRBV2 and TRBJ2-2, with the D gene not confidently named. V is pared back by 7 bases and J by 0 bases, with 9 bases lying between the germline termini. The CDR3 covers 14 residues, taking in both the cysteine and the phenylalanine. Only the CDR3 DNA is retained, 42 bases long and in frame from the first base. From the germline V gene, CDR1 is SNHLY and CDR2 is FYNNEI.